These 28 T cell receptor beta chains originate from one sample sequenced in a study of cytomegalovirus exposure and HLA in healthy donors. Amplification used 60 Vbeta primers and 13 Jbeta primers. The assay was immunoSEQ multiplex PCR, and TCRdb's table has in-frame clones only and misses some. The sample yields 85,000 to 130,000 clones, 65% to 80% seen once. The material sequenced was PBMCs. Receptors were obtained from a man in his sixties in good health and CMV-seronegative.

The sample holds one count of this clone. This rearrangement joins TRBV27 to TRBJ2-5; D may be TRBD1 (6 bases). Germline CDR1 and CDR2: MNHEY and SMNVEV (reference sequence). The CDR3 sequence is 16 residues long. Deletions cut 9 bases from V and 1 base from J, with 21 bases between. CDR3 nucleotide sequence: TGTGCCAGGCCTAAGAGCAGGGGAAGAATCCAAGAGACCCAGTACTTC. Translating it yields CARPKSRGRIQETQYF.

This clone appeared a single time. The rearrangement uses TRBV7-9 and TRBJ2-2; 7 positions match TRBD2. The junction had 3 bases not matched to a gene; V was cut back by 5 bases and J by 6 bases. Germline V lookup: CDR1 SEHNR, CDR2 FQNEAQ (reference sequence). The CDR3 has 13 residues. CDR3: CASSRGRAGELFF. In DNA, the CDR3 is TGTGCCAGCAGCCGAGGGAGGGCCGGGGAGCTGTTTTTT.

CDR3 DNA sequence: TGTGCCAGCAGCGACGCCCCAGGGACAGGAAACACCATATATTTT. Translating gives CASSDAPGTGNTIYF. The J gene is TRBJ1-3, the V gene TRBV7-2; tentative D call: TRBD1 (6 bases). CDR3 length: 15 amino acids. In germline, CDR1 is SGHTA, CDR2 FQGNSA. The germline V and J ends were trimmed by 5 bases and 4 bases, with 15 bases remaining between them.

The chain has TRBV6-6 and TRBJ2-1, with D maybe TRBD1 (6 bases). The CDR3 contains 12 residues. Germline V lookup: CDR1 MNHNY, CDR2 SVGAGI (reference sequence). V was pared by 7 bases and J by 7 bases, with 11 bases between. CDR3 bases: TGTGCCAGCATTAATGGACAGAATGAGCAGTTCTTC. This sequence encodes CASINGQNEQFF.

The chain recombines TRBV7-3 with TRBJ1-1; D unclear. This CDR3 contains 12 residues. Trimming cost V 4 bases and J 1 base, with 4 bases left between them. CDR1 is SGHTA and CDR2 is FQGTGA in the germline V gene. CDR3 in DNA: TGTGCCAGCAGCTCCCGGAACACTGAAGCTTTCTTT. Residues: CASSSRNTEAFF.

The CDR3 spells CASNDRVSFTEAFF. In nucleotides, the CDR3 is TGTGCCAGCAACGACAGGGTTAGTTTCACTGAAGCTTTCTTT. The V and J genes are TRBV7-9 and TRBJ1-1, with 7 nucleotides matching TRBD1. The CDR3 is 14 residues long. CDR1 and CDR2 (germline): SEHNR, FQNEAQ (reference sequence). The J segment lost 4 bases and the V segment lost 7 bases, leaving 9 bases of the junction unmatched.

The rearrangement uses TRBV28 and TRBJ1-1, with 8 bases aligning to TRBD1. CDR1 is MDHEN and CDR2 is SYDVKM in the germline V gene. After removal of 7 bases from V and 1 base from J, the junction contained 5 bases not matched to a gene. This CDR3 region has 14 residues. CDR3 bases: TGTGCCAGCATGCAGGGGGCCGGGAACACTGAAGCTTTCTTT. This sequence encodes CASMQGAGNTEAFF.

The chain is built from TRBV27 and TRBJ2-2; unclear D gene. CDR3 length: 16 amino acids. Deletions cut 6 bases from V and 6 bases from J, with 20 bases between. The germline gives CDR1 MNHEY, CDR2 SMNVEV (reference sequence). The CDR3 reads CASRRAPQVWAGELFF. The CDR3 nucleotides read TGTGCCAGCAGGCGTGCCCCTCAGGTCTGGGCCGGGGAGCTGTTTTTT.

This chain links TRBV11-2 with TRBJ1-1; 8 bases map to TRBD1. The CDR3 runs to 16 residues. The V gene end was trimmed by 4 bases and the J gene end by 2 bases; junction bases not matched to a gene: 9. Germline lookup yields CDR1 SGHAT and CDR2 FQNNGV. The CDR3 protein is CASSSSRTGRNTEAFF. As DNA, the CDR3 is TGTGCCAGCAGCTCCTCCCGGACAGGGAGAAACACTGAAGCTTTCTTT.

The chain carries TRBV5-1 and TRBJ2-1; TRBD1 might be the D (6 bases). The CDR3 sequence is 17 residues long. Trimming cost V 0 bases and J 4 bases, with 17 bases left between them. CDR1 is SGHRS, CDR2 YFSETQ, per germline. CDR3 nucleotides: TGCGCCAGCAGCTTGGCTCTGGGTCGGGACACATACAATGAGCAGTTCTTC. Residues: CASSLALGRDTYNEQFF.

This clone appeared a few times. The chain combines TRBV27 with TRBJ2-5; 7 bases map to TRBD1. The ends lost 3 bases at V and 3 bases at J; junction bases unmatched: 10. The CDR3 spans 16 residues. The germline V gene encodes CDR1 MNHEY and CDR2 SMNVEV (reference sequence). DNA of the CDR3: TGTGCCAGCAGTTTCAACCCCCGGGACAGCAAAGAGACCCAGTACTTC. Encoded protein: CASSFNPRDSKETQYF.

This clone was detected only a few times. The chain uses TRBV5-6 and TRBJ2-2; D not certain. The CDR3 covers 13 residues. From germline, CDR1 is SGHDT and CDR2 YYEEEE. Trimming shortened V by 0 bases and J by 8 bases, and 8 bases separated the two germline ends. CDR3 residues: CASSLESRGELFF. As DNA, the CDR3 is TGTGCCAGCAGCTTGGAGAGTCGAGGGGAGCTGTTTTTT.

This sequence joins TRBV2 and TRBJ2-7; 9 nucleotides match TRBD1. The J segment lost 12 bases and the V segment lost 6 bases, leaving 6 bases of the junction unmatched. CDR1 is SNHLY, CDR2 FYNNEI, per germline. This CDR3 spans 11 amino acids. The CDR3 is CASSGQGRMYF. The CDR3 region has the DNA TGTGCCAGCAGCGGACAGGGGCGAATGTACTTC.

In this sample, this clone turned up a few times. The V call is TRBV25-1, the J call TRBJ2-5; D possibly corresponds to TRBD1 (6 bases). V was cut by 3 bases and J by 4 bases, with 12 bases left in between. This CDR3 has 14 amino acids. Germline CDR1 and CDR2: MGHDK and SYGVNS. The CDR3 DNA sequence: TGTGCCAGCAGTGACCGGACAGAGGGAGAGACCCAGTACTTC. Its translation is CASSDRTEGETQYF.

The sample holds a few counts of this clone. V usage is TRBV30 and J usage is TRBJ2-6, with D uncertain. This CDR3 contains 16 residues. Germline values: CDR1 GTSNPN, CDR2 SVGIG (reference sequence). V was clipped by 2 bases and J by 0 bases, with 11 bases between them. CDR3 nucleotide sequence: TGTGCCTGGAGTAAGGCAGGAAGCTCTGGGGCCAACGTCCTGACTTTC. This sequence encodes CAWSKAGSSGANVLTF.

This clone was seen a handful of times. The chain employs TRBV7-8 and TRBJ1-5; 7 bases align to TRBD1. This CDR3 comprises 17 residues. Trimming took 3 bases from V and 0 from J; bases not matched to a gene: 8. Germline values: CDR1 SGHVS, CDR2 FQNEAQ. CDR3: CASSFLNRDSSNQPQHF. The CDR3, as DNA: TGTGCCAGCAGCTTCCTAAACCGGGACAGTAGCAATCAGCCCCAGCATTTT. Using reference TRBV7-8 and TRBJ1-5 for the parts outside the CDR3, the full variable domain is GAGVSQSPRYKVAKRGQDVALRCDPISGHVSLFWYQQALGQGPEFLTYFQNEAQLDKSGLPSDRFFAERPEGSVSTLKIQRTQQEDSAVYLCASSFLNRDSSNQPQHFGDGTRLSIL.

The J gene is TRBJ2-2, the V gene TRBV7-3; D not resolved. The V end lost 5 bases, the J end lost 1 base, and 14 bases lay between the germline ends. Germline CDR1 and CDR2: SGHTA and FQGTGA. CDR3 size: 16 residues. This CDR3 reads CASSLDRVVNTGELFF. As DNA, the CDR3 is TGTGCCAGCAGCCTAGATCGGGTGGTGAACACCGGGGAGCTGTTTTTT.

This clone was observed once. The rearrangement links TRBV7-3 to TRBJ1-1; D is ambiguous. Per the germline V gene, CDR1 is SGHTA and CDR2 is FQGTGA. The germline V and J ends were trimmed by 7 bases and 7 bases, with 13 bases remaining between them. The CDR3 runs to 12 residues. CDR3 sequence reads: CASMGPSGEAFF. DNA for the CDR3: TGTGCCAGCATGGGTCCCTCGGGTGAAGCTTTCTTT.

The chain uses TRBV20-1 and TRBJ1-4; D is possibly TRBD1 (5 bases). V lost 1 base to trimming and J lost 16 bases, with 13 bases between them. CDR1 and CDR2 from the germline V gene are DFQATT and SNEGSKA (reference sequence). The length of the CDR3 is 11 residues. The CDR3 bases are TGCAGTGCTAGAGCTGGGCAGGGCGCGTTTTTT. Translating it yields CSARAGQGAFF.

The sample holds one count of this clone. The CDR3 nucleotides are TGTGCCAGCAGCTCAAGGACAGGGGGAAATGAAAAACTGTTTTTT. As protein: CASSSRTGGNEKLFF. The rearrangement joins TRBV11-2 to TRBJ1-4, with 10 bases fitting TRBD1. The CDR3 has 15 residues. The V and J ends lost 4 bases and 5 bases, in that order; junction bases with no gene match: 4. From germline, CDR1 is SGHAT and CDR2 FQNNGV.

Written as DNA, the CDR3 is TGTGCCAGCAGCCTTGGGGGCGGGGGGCGCGACGAGCAGTACTTC. It specifies CASSLGGGGRDEQYF. This chain uses TRBV7-3 with TRBJ2-7, with 8 positions matching TRBD2. V shed 5 bases, J shed 5 bases, and the junction held 11 bases outside the gene matches. CDR3 size: 15 residues. CDR1 and CDR2 (germline): SGHTA, FQGTGA.

As DNA, the CDR3 is TGTGCCAGCAGCCAAGATGGGGGGGGGTATCAGCCCCAGCATTTT. It codes for CASSQDGGGYQPQHF. The V gene is TRBV4-2, the J gene TRBJ1-5, with D possibly matching TRBD1 (5 bases). V lost 0 bases and J lost 5, with 11 bases in between. Looked up from germline, CDR1 is LGHNA and CDR2 is YNFKEQ. CDR3 length equals 15 residues.

There are a few counts of this clone. This chain connects TRBV5-8 to TRBJ1-2; D unresolved. Germline V gene sequence: CDR1 SGHTS, CDR2 YDEGEE. The CDR3 is made up of 15 amino acids. V dropped 4 bases and J dropped 4 bases, with 17 bases sitting between them. CDR3 protein: CASSPTGSALYGYTF. CDR3 nucleotide sequence: TGTGCCAGCAGCCCAACGGGATCGGCCCTCTATGGCTACACCTTC. The full variable domain, with the rest looked up from reference TRBV5-8 and TRBJ1-2, is EAGVTQSPTHLIKTRGQQATLRCSPISGHTSVYWYQQALGLGLQFLLWYDEGEERNRGNFPPRFSGRQFPNYSSELNVNALELEDSALYLCASSPTGSALYGYTFGSGTRLTVV.

This sequence joins TRBV4-1 and TRBJ2-1; D may be TRBD1 (5 bases). V gave up 1 base and J gave up 3 bases, with 13 bases separating them. The germline V gene has CDR1 MGHRA and CDR2 YSYEKL. The CDR3 covers 16 residues. This chain's CDR3 is CASSQGRQGNYNEQFF. CDR3 sequence (DNA): TGCGCCAGCAGCCAAGGACGGCAGGGAAACTACAATGAGCAGTTCTTC.

J is TRBJ1-6 and V is TRBV7-2; D may be TRBD1 (5 bases). The CDR3 spans 17 residues. Trimming removed 1 base from V and 6 bases from J, with 16 bases in between. Germline CDR1 is SGHTA and CDR2 is FQGNSA. CDR3 in amino acids: CASSLVGAGTSNSPLHF. The CDR3 DNA reads as TGTGCCAGCAGCTTAGTAGGGGCCGGGACTAGTAATTCACCCCTCCACTTT.

There are a few counts of this clone. CDR3 sequence (DNA): TGTGCCAGCAGCCTCCATTGGGGGGGAACTGGAAACACCATATATTTT. Translated: CASSLHWGGTGNTIYF. V is TRBV28 and J is TRBJ1-3, with D possibly TRBD1 on 5 matching bases. Trimming took off 6 bases at V and 2 bases at J, with 17 bases between the two ends. The CDR3 sequence is 16 residues long. In germline, CDR1 is MDHEN, CDR2 SYDVKM.

The genes are TRBV4-3 and TRBJ2-7; 9 bases are a match to TRBD1. V trimming: 1 base; J trimming: 5 bases; junction bases outside the gene matches: 9. Germline V lookup: CDR1 LGHNA, CDR2 YSLEER. There are 16 residues in the CDR3. This chain's CDR3 is CASSQVLGDRANEQYF. CDR3 DNA: TGCGCCAGCAGCCAAGTGTTAGGGGACAGGGCGAACGAGCAGTACTTC.

V is TRBV6-5 and J is TRBJ1-5; TRBD1 might be the D (6 bases). Germline V gene data show CDR1 as MNHEY and CDR2 as SVGAGI. V lost 4 bases and J lost 7, with 11 bases in between. The CDR3 contains 13 residues. CDR3 DNA: TGTGCCAGCAGTTTACAGGGAGGGCAGCCCCAGCATTTT. Amino acid sequence: CASSLQGGQPQHF.